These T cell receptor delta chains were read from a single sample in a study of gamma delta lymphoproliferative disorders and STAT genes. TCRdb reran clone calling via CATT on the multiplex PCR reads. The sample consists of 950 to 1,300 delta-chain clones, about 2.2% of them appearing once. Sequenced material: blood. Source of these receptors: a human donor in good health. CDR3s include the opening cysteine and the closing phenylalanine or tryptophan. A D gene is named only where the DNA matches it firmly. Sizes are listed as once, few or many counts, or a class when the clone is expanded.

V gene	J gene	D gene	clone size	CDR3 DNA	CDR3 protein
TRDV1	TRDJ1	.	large	TGTGCTCTTGGGGAAAGGCTCGGGGGGCCCTCGGGGCCTTACACCGATAAACTCATCTTT	CALGERLGGPSGPYTDKLIF
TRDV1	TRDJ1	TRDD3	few	TGTGCTCTTGGGGAAGAGCTTCCCCCCTTTACACTGGGGGTCCCTTTCAATAAACTCATCTTT	CALGEELPPFTLGVPFNKLIF
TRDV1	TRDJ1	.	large	TGTGCTCTTGGGAGTGAGCTTCCTAGGGGTCTGGGGACCGATAAACTCATCTTT	CALGSELPRGLGTDKLIF
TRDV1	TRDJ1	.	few	TGTGCTCTTGGGGAACCCGCCTTTCCTACCGGGGGGATTGGAGGGGACAAACTCATCTTT	CALGEPAFPTGGIGGDKLIF
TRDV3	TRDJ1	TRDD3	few	TGTTCCGGGGGATACCTTTACCGCTTCACCGATAAACTCATCTTT	CSGGYLYRFTDKLIF
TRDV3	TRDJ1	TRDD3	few	TGTGCCTTTTGTGGTGGGAACTTCCCCAGTTTTCCCTACTGGGGGATACCGTACACCGATAAACTCATCTTT	CAFCGGNFPSFPYWGIPYTDKLIF
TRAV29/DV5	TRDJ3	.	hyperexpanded	.	CSVLLCSTLDTPWDTRQMFF
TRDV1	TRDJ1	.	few	TGTGCTCTTGGGGGATACTCAGAGGGGCTCTCGTACTGGGTCCCCGGGTCTAAACTCATCTTT	CALGGYSEGLSYWVPGSKLIF
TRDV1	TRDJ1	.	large	TGTGCTCTTGGGGAACTAGTTCCCTTCCCGCTTCCTATTACCCACTGGGGGCTCATTACCGATAAACTCATCTTT	CALGELVPFPLPITHWGLITDKLIF
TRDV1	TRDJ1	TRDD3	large	TGTGCTCTTGGGGAACTAGCGGACCCTACGGGCAATGGGGGATCCTCGTACACCGATAAACTCATCTTT	CALGELADPTGNGGSSYTDKLIF
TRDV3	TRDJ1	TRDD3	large	TGTGCCTTTGTTCCTGGGGGATACCTTTACCGCTTCACCGATAAACTCATCTTT	CAFVPGGYLYRFTDKLIF
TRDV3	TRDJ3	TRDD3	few	TGTGCCTTGGGTCCCTTCCTGCGTAAGCGTATCTGGGGGATCTGGGACACCCGACAGATGTTTTTC	CALGPFLRKRIWGIWDTRQMFF